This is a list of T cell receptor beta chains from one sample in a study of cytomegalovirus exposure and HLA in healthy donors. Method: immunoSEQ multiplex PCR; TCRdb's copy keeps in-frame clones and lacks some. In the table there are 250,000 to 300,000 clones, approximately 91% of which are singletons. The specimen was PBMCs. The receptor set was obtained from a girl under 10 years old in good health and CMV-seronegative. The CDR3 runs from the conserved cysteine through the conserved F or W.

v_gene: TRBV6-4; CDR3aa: CASSDSAGSFYGYTF
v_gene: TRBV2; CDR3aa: CASRDRGRQDTGELFF
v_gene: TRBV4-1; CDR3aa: CASSQGVRDTGNTIYF
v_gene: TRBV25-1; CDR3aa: CASSHQTYNEQFF
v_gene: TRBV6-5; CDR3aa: CASSYLQGFQQYF
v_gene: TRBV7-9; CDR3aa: CASSLGGVLKNTEAFF
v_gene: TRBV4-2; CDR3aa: CASSKTSGGNTDTQYF
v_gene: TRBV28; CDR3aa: CASSFYQMNEKLFF
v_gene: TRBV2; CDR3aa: CAAGERSSYNEQFF
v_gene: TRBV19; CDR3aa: CASSSFAGARYGYTF
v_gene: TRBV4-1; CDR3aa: CASSLDLTGNTEAFF
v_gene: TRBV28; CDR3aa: CASSSRHGRTGGPAGSTEAFF
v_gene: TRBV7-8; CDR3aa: CASSLVRDRPYEQYF
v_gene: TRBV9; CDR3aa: CASSVVLGNEQFF
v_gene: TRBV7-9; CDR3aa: CASSAEHEQFF
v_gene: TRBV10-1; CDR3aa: CASSAGRGDTQYF
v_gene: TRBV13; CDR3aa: CASSSGGSTFRETQYF
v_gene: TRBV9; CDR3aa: CASSQSTDTQYF
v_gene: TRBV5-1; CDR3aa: CASSTDRGPEAFF
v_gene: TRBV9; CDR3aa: CASSVTGTRTETQYF
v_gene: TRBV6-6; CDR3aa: CASSAGTANSYEQYF
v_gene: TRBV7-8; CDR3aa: CASSSQGQGAQPQHF
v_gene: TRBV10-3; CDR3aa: CAISEAPGQGAGYTF
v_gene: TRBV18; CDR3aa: CASSPGGAETGELFF
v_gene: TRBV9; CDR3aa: CAPTPGLAGGLGTDTQYF
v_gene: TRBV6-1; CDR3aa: CASSFSDRDYF